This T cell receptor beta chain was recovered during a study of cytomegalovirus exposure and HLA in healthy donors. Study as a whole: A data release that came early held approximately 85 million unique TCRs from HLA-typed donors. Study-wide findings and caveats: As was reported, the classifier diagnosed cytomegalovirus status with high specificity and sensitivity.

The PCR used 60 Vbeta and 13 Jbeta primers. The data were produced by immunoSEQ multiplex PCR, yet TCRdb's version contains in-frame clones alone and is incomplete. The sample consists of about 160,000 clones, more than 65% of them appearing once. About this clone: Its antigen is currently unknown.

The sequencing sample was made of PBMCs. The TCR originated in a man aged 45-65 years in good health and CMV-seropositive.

The CDR3 sequence: CASRWGGVTEAFF. DNA of the CDR3: TGTGCCAGTAGATGGGGGGGAGTGACTGAAGCTTTCTTT. This rearrangement joins TRBV19 to TRBJ1-1, with D possibly being TRBD1 (5 bases). V lost 6 bases and J lost 5, with 13 bases in between. CDR1 is LNHDA, CDR2 SQIVND, per germline (reference sequence). The CDR3 length is 13 residues.